The clone carrying this T cell receptor (beta chain) was seen only a few times. This CDR3 has 15 residues. V lost 2 bases to trimming and J lost 3 bases, with 14 bases between them. Germline assignment: CDR1 SGHAT and CDR2 FQNNGV. Each sample had at least 6.5 million PBMCs isolated. This sample is drawn from a study of blood T cells in healthy people across ages. PCR was performed a second time for about 6 to 11 cycles using a sample-barcoded 5' primer and a J-beta primer mix. TCRdb independently ran MiXCR on the 5' RACE reads; one entry per CDR3 protein. The profile shows hundreds of thousands of distinct CDR3 sequences, approximately 50% of them singletons.

The chain links TRBV11-2 to TRBJ2-7; D call uncertain. The TCR sequence derives from a woman aged 60-75 years in good health. Sequences were obtained from blood. As DNA, the CDR3 is TGTGCCAGCAGCTTAAAACGGCCAGGTGGCTACGAGCAGTACTTC. Translated, it gives CASSLKRPGGYEQYF.